Presented here are 30 T cell receptor beta chains from one specimen sequenced in a study of blood T cell repertoires in COVID-19. Repertoires were generated with immunoSEQ multiplex PCR, while TCRdb's copy carries only in-frame clones and drops some. The sample includes 200,000 to 250,000 clones, roughly 87% seen only once; the top ten take 10% to 13%. The sequenced material came from PBMCs or T cells enriched from blood (not recorded which). These receptors were obtained from a man younger than 45 who had recovered from COVID-19.

This clone was picked up one time. Compared with germline, one end of the junction differs, possibly owing to a read error. Here the CDR3 reads CATGGTASNEQFF. DNA of the CDR3: TGTGCCACCGGCGGGACTGCCTCCAATGAACAGTTCTTC. The chain carries TRBV24-1 and TRBJ2-1, with D perhaps matching TRBD2 (6 bases). The CDR3 contains 13 residues. Germline V gives CDR1 KGHDR, CDR2 SFDVKD.

In this sample, this clone turned up once. This chain connects TRBV7-9 to TRBJ2-2, with 12 bases identical to TRBD1. CDR3 length: 15 residues. Trimming removed 5 bases from V and 7 bases from J; junction bases left unmatched: 5. CDR1 and CDR2 from the germline V gene are SEHNR and FQNEAQ (reference sequence). In DNA form, the CDR3 reads TGTGCCAGCAGCCCCGGGACAGGGGGCCTCGGGGAGCTGTTTTTT. Translation: CASSPGTGGLGELFF.

This clone was recorded a few times. The chain recombines TRBV5-6 with TRBJ2-7; 8 nucleotides align to TRBD1. Germline V CDR1 and CDR2: SGHDT, YYEEEE. The CDR3 length is 15 residues. The CDR3 nucleotides are TGTCTGCGCCAACAGGGGGTCAGCCCGTTCTACGAGCAGTACTTC. This encodes CLRQQGVSPFYEQYF.

This chain joins TRBV7-2 and TRBJ1-4; weak D call: TRBD1 (5 bases). V gave up 1 base and J gave up 6 bases, with 18 bases separating them. From germline, CDR1 is SGHTA and CDR2 FQGNSA. This CDR3 is 17 amino acids long. CDR3: CASSLEEGRRAYEKLFF. The CDR3, as DNA: TGTGCCAGCAGCTTAGAAGAGGGGCGGAGGGCATATGAAAAACTGTTTTTT.

The chain joins TRBV7-6 to TRBJ1-1; 7 nucleotides match TRBD1. Germline assignment: CDR1 SGHVS and CDR2 FNYEAQ. With 5 bases clipped from V and 0 bases from J, the junction kept 3 bases outside the gene matches. The CDR3 loop spans 14 amino acids. The CDR3 region has the DNA TGTGCCAGCAGCCAGACAGGGTTGAACACTGAAGCTTTCTTT. Translated, it gives CASSQTGLNTEAFF.

V is TRBV28 and J is TRBJ2-7; TRBD1 is a possible D gene (5 bases). The CDR3 is made up of 13 amino acids. CDR1 is MDHEN and CDR2 is SYDVKM in the germline V gene. Trimming pared 7 bases from V and 3 bases from J, leaving 13 bases between. The DNA of the CDR3 is TGTGCCAGCACCTCCGGCAGGGACTACGAGCAGTACTTC. It specifies CASTSGRDYEQYF.

V is TRBV18 and J is TRBJ2-1, with 10 positions matching TRBD2. CDR3 length equals 16 residues. After removal of 6 bases from V and 3 bases from J, the junction contained 8 bases not matched to a gene. CDR1 is KGHSH, CDR2 LQKENI, per germline. Written as DNA, the CDR3 is TGTGCCAGCTCCCCGGCTAGCGGGAGTATCTACAATGAGCAGTTCTTC. Its protein product is CASSPASGSIYNEQFF.

The chain carries TRBV5-1 and TRBJ1-2; perhaps TRBD1 as D (5 bases). V dropped 5 bases and J dropped 2 bases, with 7 bases sitting between them. CDR1 and CDR2 from the germline V gene are SGHRS and YFSETQ. This CDR3 contains 12 residues. The CDR3 loop is CASSQGNYGYTF. DNA of the CDR3: TGCGCCAGCAGTCAGGGAAACTATGGCTACACCTTC.

In this sample, this clone turned up once. The chain is built from TRBV23-1 and TRBJ2-7; D may be TRBD1 (5 bases). TRBV23-1 has ORF status, its function being uncertain. The CDR3 spans 16 residues. V dropped 6 bases and J dropped 2 bases, with 20 bases sitting between them. CDR3 bases: TGCGCCAGCAGATTTGGTAGGGGCTGGCTAGCCTACGAGCAGTACTTC. Protein: CASRFGRGWLAYEQYF.

This sequence joins TRBV7-9 and TRBJ2-7; 8 bases map to TRBD1. Trimming removed 6 bases from V and 0 bases from J; junction bases left unmatched: 7. The CDR3 loop spans 15 amino acids. Per germline, CDR1 SEHNR and CDR2 FQNEAQ (reference sequence). The CDR3 loop is CASRLGQGSSYEQYF. DNA for the CDR3: TGTGCCAGCAGGCTCGGACAGGGAAGCTCCTACGAGCAGTACTTC.

This clone came up once. The J gene is TRBJ2-2, the V gene TRBV5-1; 14 nucleotides agree with TRBD2. The V segment lost 3 bases and the J segment 4 bases; nucleotides outside the gene matches: 5. From germline, CDR1 is SGHRS and CDR2 YFSETQ. The CDR3 is 17 residues long. The CDR3 DNA reads TGCGCCAGCAGCTATTGGACTAGCGGGGGGACCACCGGGGAGCTGTTTTTT. Amino acids: CASSYWTSGGTTGELFF.

About this clone itself: The sample carries other DNA sequences with the same CDR3. This chain connects TRBV6-5 to TRBJ1-5, with TRBD1 as a possible D gene (6 bases). Germline V CDR1 and CDR2: MNHEY, SVGAGI. The CDR3 is 15 amino acids. V was trimmed by 5 bases and J by 1 base, leaving 12 bases between them. The CDR3 nucleotides are TGTGCCAGCAGTCTCTTACAGGGAAGCAATCAGCCCCAGCATTTT. It codes for CASSLLQGSNQPQHF.

The chain carries TRBV19 and TRBJ1-6, with D tentatively TRBD1 (5 bases). This CDR3 has 14 amino acids. Germline CDR1 LNHDA, CDR2 SQIVND (reference sequence). The V and J ends lost 6 bases and 10 bases respectively, with 16 bases between them. CDR3 coding DNA: TGTGCCAGTAGGAACCACCGACAGAACTCACCCCTCCACTTT. Its protein product is CASRNHRQNSPLHF.

The chain carries TRBV6-5 and TRBJ1-1; possible D gene TRBD1, 5 bases. V lost 4 bases, J lost 0 bases, and 15 bases lay in between. This CDR3 region has 16 residues. CDR1 and CDR2 from the germline V gene are MNHEY and SVGAGI. CDR3 residues: CASSSRPQGMNTEAFF. The CDR3 DNA reads as TGTGCCAGCAGTTCCCGCCCCCAGGGTATGAACACTGAAGCTTTCTTT.

This sequence joins TRBV7-2 and TRBJ1-2, with D possibly being TRBD1 (5 bases). Germline V gene sequence: CDR1 SGHTA, CDR2 FQGNSA. V shed 1 base and J shed 8 bases, with 8 bases lying between them. The CDR3 length is 12 residues. As DNA, the CDR3 is TGTGCCAGCAGCTTAGATTGGACAGGCTACACCTTC. The encoded protein is CASSLDWTGYTF.

The chain recombines TRBV21-1 with TRBJ1-2. TRBV21-1 is marked as a pseudogene. The CDR3 is made up of 13 amino acids. CDR3 DNA: TGTGCCAGCAGCAAAGCGCGGGGAAGTGGCTACACCTTC. It specifies CASSKARGSGYTF.

This chain uses TRBV5-1 with TRBJ1-2; no clear D. The CDR3 covers 14 residues. The germline V gene encodes CDR1 SGHRS and CDR2 YFSETQ. Trimming removed 7 bases from V and 6 bases from J, with 19 bases in between. The CDR3 loop is CASRTRTAGDGYTF. In nucleotides, the CDR3 is TGCGCCAGCCGAACACGGACGGCCGGGGATGGCTACACCTTC.

This sequence joins TRBV23-1 and TRBJ2-1; weak D call: TRBD2 (6 bases). TRBV23-1 is reported as an ORF; its role is uncertain. V lost 7 bases to trimming and J lost 0 bases, with 22 bases between them. The CDR3 runs 18 residues. This CDR3 reads CASTFFGRRSSSYNEQFF. CDR3 DNA: TGCGCCAGCACCTTCTTTGGGAGGCGATCGAGCTCCTACAATGAGCAGTTCTTC.

The chain combines TRBV9 with TRBJ2-1; TRBD1 matches 7 bases. V dropped 0 bases and J dropped 4; count of bases not matched to a gene: 7. CDR1 is SGDLS, CDR2 YYNGEE, per germline. There are 16 residues in the CDR3. The CDR3 loop reads CASSVAPGQSYNEQFF. CDR3 nucleotide sequence: TGTGCCAGCAGCGTAGCTCCGGGACAGTCATACAATGAGCAGTTCTTC. The whole variable domain, filled in from reference TRBV9 and TRBJ2-1, reads DSGVTQTPKHLITATGQRVTLRCSPRSGDLSVYWYQQSLDQGLQFLIQYYNGEERAKGNILERFSAQQFPDLHSELNLSSLELGDSALYFCASSVAPGQSYNEQFFGPGTRLTVL.

The rearrangement joins TRBV7-9 to TRBJ1-3, with D possibly matching TRBD1 (5 bases). V lost 5 bases, J lost 0 bases, and 20 bases lay in between. Germline CDR1 reads SEHNR; CDR2 reads FQNEAQ (reference sequence). There are 18 residues in the CDR3. The CDR3 region is CASSPRTPFPFSGNTIYF. The DNA for the CDR3 is TGTGCCAGCAGCCCCCGGACACCTTTCCCCTTCTCTGGAAACACCATATATTTT.

The rearrangement links TRBV7-9 to TRBJ2-7; TRBD2 is a possible D gene (6 bases). The germline V and J ends were trimmed by 0 bases and 7 bases, with 10 bases remaining between them. In germline, CDR1 is SEHNR, CDR2 FQNEAQ (reference sequence). This CDR3 is 13 amino acids long. Here the CDR3 reads CASSLAREREQYF. CDR3 sequence (DNA): TGTGCCAGCAGCTTAGCTCGGGAGCGGGAGCAGTACTTC.

This chain joins TRBV7-8 and TRBJ2-7, with 8 bases aligning to TRBD1. Per the germline V gene, CDR1 is SGHVS and CDR2 is FQNEAQ. The CDR3 is 16 residues long. V shed 5 bases and J 0 bases; nucleotides not matched to a gene: 9. CDR3 protein: CASSRTDRVSSYEQYF. CDR3 DNA: TGTGCCAGCAGCAGGACGGACAGGGTGAGCTCCTACGAGCAGTACTTC.

This chain links TRBV6-5 with TRBJ1-1, with TRBD1 matching 9 bases. From germline, CDR1 is MNHEY and CDR2 SVGAGI. The CDR3 length is 14 residues. The J segment lost 2 bases and the V segment lost 7 bases, leaving 5 bases of the junction unmatched. The DNA for the CDR3 is TGTGCCAGCAAAGGGGACAGGGCCAACACTGAAGCTTTCTTT. Translating it yields CASKGDRANTEAFF.

V usage is TRBV6-5 and J usage is TRBJ1-5, with D possibly being TRBD1 (5 bases). From germline, CDR1 is MNHEY and CDR2 SVGAGI. This CDR3 spans 14 amino acids. The ends were cut back, 5 bases at V and 5 bases at J, with 13 bases in the middle. The CDR3 DNA follows: TGTGCCAGCAGTCCTCCGACAGCCTATCAGCCCCAGCATTTT. It codes for CASSPPTAYQPQHF.

The V gene is TRBV4-2, the J gene TRBJ2-7, with 16 bases aligning to TRBD2. V lost 5 bases and J lost 2; bases outside the gene matches: 6. The CDR3 length is 17 residues. Germline V gene data show CDR1 as LGHNA and CDR2 as YNFKEQ. The CDR3 DNA is TGTGCCAGCAGCTACGGGACTAGCGGGGGGGTTACCTACGAGCAGTACTTC. Protein: CASSYGTSGGVTYEQYF.

The chain combines TRBV2 with TRBJ1-6; 8 nucleotides agree with TRBD1. V was clipped by 4 bases and J by 8 bases; unmatched bases: 7. The germline V gene has CDR1 SNHLY and CDR2 FYNNEI. The CDR3 consists of 15 residues. The chain's CDR3 is CASSAETGVDSPLHF. CDR3 nucleotide sequence: TGTGCCAGCAGTGCCGAGACAGGGGTCGATTCACCCCTCCACTTT.

V usage is TRBV7-9 and J usage is TRBJ2-3; D perhaps matches TRBD1 (6 bases). The CDR3 is made up of 15 amino acids. Trimming removed 3 bases at V and 1 base at J, with 11 bases between. In germline, CDR1 is SEHNR, CDR2 FQNEAQ (reference sequence). The CDR3: CASSFIAGGTDTQYF. CDR3 in DNA: TGTGCCAGCAGCTTTATCGCAGGGGGCACAGATACGCAGTATTTT.

This clone was detected only once. The chain combines TRBV27 with TRBJ2-1, with 11 bases matching TRBD1. Germline lookup yields CDR1 MNHEY and CDR2 SMNVEV (reference sequence). The CDR3 is 17 amino acids. Losses at the gene ends were 5 bases for V and 5 bases for J; bases not matched to a gene: 11. This CDR3 reads CASSVTGTGGINNEQFF. The CDR3 region has the DNA TGTGCCAGCAGTGTGACCGGGACAGGGGGTATTAACAATGAGCAGTTCTTC.

The genes are TRBV5-6 and TRBJ2-3; TRBD1 is a possible D gene (5 bases). CDR1 is SGHDT and CDR2 is YYEEEE in the germline V gene. The CDR3 contains 16 residues. Trimming cost V 6 bases and J 5 bases, with 22 bases left between them. CDR3 coding DNA: TGTGCCAGCATGATTCTGGGGCAAACCCTTATAGATACGCAGTATTTT. Amino acid sequence: CASMILGQTLIDTQYF.

The chain carries TRBV7-3 and TRBJ2-2; TRBD2 agrees at 7 bases. CDR3 size: 14 residues. The germline CDR1 and CDR2 sequences are SGHTA and FQGTGA. J was trimmed by 2 bases and V by 10 bases; bases with no gene match: 7. The CDR3 DNA reads as TGTGCCACTGCCGGGACTACCAACACCGGGGAGCTGTTTTTT. Residues: CATAGTTNTGELFF.